These 7 T cell receptor beta chains were all obtained from the same sample, sequenced in a study of control samples from healthy donors and cancer patients. Some clones are missing from TCRdb's copy, which holds only in-frame ones; the method was immunoSEQ multiplex PCR. In the table there are about 170,000 clones, 91% of which are singletons. Material for sequencing was blood. Receptor source: a woman aged 25 to 39 in good health.

The chain links TRBV4-2 to TRBJ2-5; 10 bases are a match to TRBD2. Germline CDR1 and CDR2: LGHNA and YNFKEQ. CDR3 length equals 17 residues. V was clipped by 3 bases and J by 1 base; unmatched bases: 8. CDR3 region: CASSHLRSGGGQETQYF. For the CDR3, the DNA is TGTGCCAGCAGCCATTTGAGGAGCGGGGGGGGCCAAGAGACCCAGTACTTC.

About this clone: Distinct nucleotide sequences in the sample also encode this CDR3. The V gene is TRBV14, the J gene TRBJ1-6, with no clear D. The CDR3 loop spans 13 amino acids. Per the germline V gene, CDR1 is SGHDN and CDR2 is FVKESK. Trimming pared 3 bases from V and 5 bases from J, leaving 5 bases between. The CDR3 is CASSHTDNSPLHF. The DNA of the CDR3 is TGTGCCAGCAGCCACACAGATAATTCACCCCTCCACTTT. The variable domain in full, with the rest retrieved from reference TRBV14 and TRBJ1-6, is EAGVTQFPSHSVIEKGQTVTLRCDPISGHDNLYWYRRVMGKEIKFLLHFVKESKQDESGMPNNRFLAERTGGTYSTLKVQPAELEDSGVYFCASSHTDNSPLHFGNGTRLTVT.

The chain has TRBV3-1 (or the pseudogene TRBV3-2) and TRBJ2-5; D is uncertain. With 2 bases removed from V and 5 bases from J, the gap between germline ends came to 6 bases. CDR1 is LGHDT and CDR2 is YNNKEL in the germline V gene (reference sequence). This CDR3 is built from 12 residues. The CDR3 nucleotides are TGTGCCAGCAGCCAACGCGCCGAGACCCAGTACTTC. It specifies CASSQRAETQYF.

CDR3 bases: TGTGCCTGGAGTGTAGCTGCACACTATGGCTACACCTTC. It is translated as CAWSVAAHYGYTF. The J gene is TRBJ1-2, the V gene TRBV30; no clear D gene. V shed 0 bases and J shed 3 bases, with 8 bases lying between them. Germline assignment: CDR1 GTSNPN and CDR2 SVGIG (reference sequence). The CDR3 sequence is 13 residues long.

The chain couples TRBV19 to TRBJ2-5; 10 positions match TRBD1. The end of the DNA is better explained by TRBJ2-7, so the J call may be wrong. The germline V gene encodes CDR1 LNHDA and CDR2 SQIVND (reference sequence). The CDR3 sequence is 14 residues long. The CDR3 is CASRPGQGFHEQYF. The CDR3 nucleotides read TGTGCCAGTAGACCGGGACAGGGGTTCCACGAGCAGTACTTC.

The rearrangement uses TRBV5-1 and TRBJ2-7; D is possibly TRBD1 (5 bases). V lost 3 bases to trimming and J lost 5 bases, with 6 bases between them. The CDR3 is 11 residues long. Per germline, CDR1 SGHRS and CDR2 YFSETQ. In nucleotides, the CDR3 is TGCGCCAGCAGCTGGGGCAACGAGCAGTACTTC. This codes for CASSWGNEQYF.

The chain employs TRBV2 and TRBJ1-2, with 8 bases fitting TRBD1. Germline lookup yields CDR1 SNHLY and CDR2 FYNNEI. Trimming took 6 bases from V and 4 from J; bases not matched to a gene: 4. This CDR3 region has 13 residues. The CDR3, as DNA: TGTGCCAGCAGCGAGGACAGGGTCTATGGCTACACCTTC. Protein product: CASSEDRVYGYTF.